The 22 T cell receptor beta chains listed next were all sequenced from one sample in a study of shared clonotypes between healthy human individuals. Sequencing used immunoSEQ multiplex PCR; TCRdb keeps in-frame clones, though not all of them. The repertoire consists of approximately 2.5 million clones, with roughly nine tenths occurring once and the leading ten covering under 0.15%. What was sequenced was naive CD4+ T cells sorted from blood. Subset given: CD45RA+ positively selected. These receptors were taken from a man aged 18 to 30 in good health.

The chain has TRBV7-2 and TRBJ2-7; 9 nucleotides line up with TRBD2. CDR1 SGHTA and CDR2 FQGNSA come from the germline V gene. J gave up 1 base and V 0 bases, and 13 bases lay outside the gene matches. The CDR3 totals 19 residues. The CDR3 loop is CASSLALNPWLAGSYEQYF. CDR3 nucleotide sequence: TGTGCCAGCAGCTTAGCCCTCAATCCATGGCTAGCGGGGTCCTACGAGCAGTACTTC.

CDR3: CASSLAGSGSPPNEQFF. The CDR3 DNA reads as TGCGCCAGCAGCTTGGCCGGAAGCGGGAGTCCCCCCAATGAGCAGTTCTTC. The V gene is TRBV5-1, the J gene TRBJ2-1; TRBD2 agrees at 8 bases. This CDR3 has 17 residues. Trimming at V came to 0 bases and at J to 6 bases, leaving 11 bases not matched to a gene. The germline CDR1 and CDR2 sequences are SGHRS and YFSETQ. The full variable domain, in which reference TRBV5-1 and TRBJ2-1 provide the parts outside the CDR3, is KAGVTQTPRYLIKTRGQQVTLSCSPISGHRSVSWYQQTPGQGLQFLFEYFSETQRNKGNFPGRFSGRQFSNSRSEMNVSTLELGDSALYLCASSLAGSGSPPNEQFFGPGTRLTVL.

The chain is built from TRBV7-9 and TRBJ2-2, with 9 bases lining up with TRBD1. The CDR3 spans 15 residues. CDR1 SEHNR and CDR2 FQNEAQ come from the germline V gene (reference sequence). Germline trimming cut 5 bases from V and 7 bases from J; bases unmatched to any gene: 8. For the CDR3, the DNA is TGTGCCAGCAGCCCGACAGGGGGAGTAGTCGGGGAGCTGTTTTTT. Its protein is CASSPTGGVVGELFF.

This chain connects TRBV6-5 to TRBJ1-5; a weak D match, TRBD1 (5 bases). CDR1 is MNHEY, CDR2 SVGAGI, per germline. V was cut by 5 bases and J by 2 bases, with 10 bases left in between. The CDR3 is made up of 14 amino acids. This chain's CDR3 is CASSELQGNQPQHF. DNA of the CDR3: TGTGCCAGCAGTGAGCTACAGGGCAATCAGCCCCAGCATTTT.

The CDR3 is CAVQSGTGTYEQYF. As DNA, the CDR3 is TGTGCCGTACAGTCTGGGACAGGGACCTACGAGCAGTACTTC. The chain is built from TRBV6-1 and TRBJ2-7; 9 bases match TRBD1. V was pared by 11 bases and J by 2 bases, with 10 bases of the junction left unmatched. The CDR3 length is 14 residues. The germline V gene has CDR1 MNHNS and CDR2 SASEGT.

This clone has just one count. The V gene is TRBV9, the J gene TRBJ2-3; TRBD2 might be the D (6 bases). Trimming took 0 bases from V and 2 from J, leaving 13 bases between them. Germline lookup yields CDR1 SGDLS and CDR2 YYNGEE. This CDR3 region has 16 residues. The CDR3 sequence: CASSVGVTRDTDTQYF. The CDR3 DNA sequence: TGTGCCAGCAGCGTAGGGGTGACTAGAGACACAGATACGCAGTATTTT.

This clone has more than one count but fewer than ten. This rearrangement joins TRBV7-9 to TRBJ1-6, with TRBD1 as a possible D gene (6 bases). Germline values: CDR1 SEHNR, CDR2 FQNEAQ (reference sequence). V lost 2 bases and J lost 4, with 12 bases in between. CDR3 size: 16 residues. CDR3 DNA: TGTGCCAGCAGCTTATGGCAGGGGCTGTATAATTCACCCCTCCACTTT. This sequence encodes CASSLWQGLYNSPLHF.

The genes are TRBV28 and TRBJ1-1; D is possibly TRBD1 (6 bases). The CDR3 totals 16 residues. Germline V gene data show CDR1 as MDHEN and CDR2 as SYDVKM. Trimming stripped 6 bases from V and 3 bases from J, with 20 bases between. This chain's CDR3 is CASSSSVGAGYTEAFF. CDR3 bases: TGTGCCAGCAGCTCCTCGGTGGGGGCTGGGTACACTGAAGCTTTCTTT.

The chain links TRBV30 to TRBJ2-1, with 13 bases matching TRBD2. The CDR3 is 15 amino acids. The V segment lost 0 bases and the J segment 8 bases; nucleotides outside the gene matches: 4. Germline assignment: CDR1 GTSNPN and CDR2 SVGIG (reference sequence). For the CDR3, the DNA is TGTGCCTGGAGTGTGACTAGCGGGAGGTCCTATGAGCAGTTCTTC. It is translated as CAWSVTSGRSYEQFF.

This sequence joins TRBV18 and TRBJ1-5; D call uncertain. V was pared by 5 bases and J by 4 bases, with 15 bases between. The CDR3 spans 15 residues. The germline V gene encodes CDR1 KGHSH and CDR2 LQKENI. CDR3 residues: CASSSGSDPNQPQHF. DNA of the CDR3: TGTGCCAGCTCATCTGGATCGGACCCGAATCAGCCCCAGCATTTT.

The chain recombines TRBV5-1 with TRBJ2-2; D uncertain. The V end was cut by 0 bases, the J end by 4 bases, with 10 bases between. The germline V gene encodes CDR1 SGHRS and CDR2 YFSETQ. The CDR3 sequence is 15 residues long. The CDR3 sequence is CASSLDLQSTGELFF. The CDR3 coding sequence is TGCGCCAGCAGCTTGGATTTACAAAGCACCGGGGAGCTGTTTTTT.

V and J are TRBV5-1 and TRBJ2-7; 10 bases agree with TRBD1. Germline trimming cut 4 bases from V and 0 bases from J; bases unmatched to any gene: 7. The CDR3 contains 16 residues. CDR1 is SGHRS and CDR2 is YFSETQ in the germline V gene. CDR3 nucleotide sequence: TGCGCCAGCAGCGGGACAGGGGCCATCACCTCCTACGAGCAGTACTTC. This translates into CASSGTGAITSYEQYF. The full variable domain, rest sourced from reference TRBV5-1 and TRBJ2-7, is KAGVTQTPRYLIKTRGQQVTLSCSPISGHRSVSWYQQTPGQGLQFLFEYFSETQRNKGNFPGRFSGRQFSNSRSEMNVSTLELGDSALYLCASSGTGAITSYEQYFGPGTRLTVT.

The chain links TRBV5-6 to TRBJ2-1; 7 bases match TRBD1. The CDR3 has 15 residues. V dropped 4 bases and J dropped 0; count of bases not matched to a gene: 4. Germline values: CDR1 SGHDT, CDR2 YYEEEE. The CDR3 loop reads CASSPGGSSYNEQFF. DNA of the CDR3: TGTGCCAGCAGCCCAGGGGGTAGCTCCTACAATGAGCAGTTCTTC.

J is TRBJ2-2 and V is TRBV21-1. TRBV21-1 is a documented pseudogene. CDR3 length equals 20 residues. CDR3 coding DNA: TGTGCCAGCAGCCGGGCAGGGTGTGAAAAACCCCCGGGAAACACCGGGGAGCTGTTTTTT. Encoded protein: CASSRAGCEKPPGNTGELFF.

The chain recombines TRBV7-6 with TRBJ2-7, with D perhaps TRBD1 (7 bases). CDR3 length: 15 residues. Germline CDR1 and CDR2: SGHVS and FNYEAQ. Trimming shortened V by 5 bases and J by 3 bases, and 17 bases separated the two germline ends. The CDR3 region is CASSPTRGAIYEQYF. CDR3 nucleotides: TGTGCCAGCAGCCCCACCAGGGGGGCAATCTACGAGCAGTACTTC.

The V call is TRBV7-2, the J call TRBJ2-1, with D possibly being TRBD2 (7 bases). The CDR3 is made up of 15 amino acids. V was trimmed by 2 bases and J by 9 bases, leaving 17 bases between them. CDR1 SGHTA and CDR2 FQGNSA come from the germline V gene. The CDR3 DNA reads as TGTGCCAGCAGCTTAAGGGACCGGGGAGGGGGTGAGCAGTTCTTC. Translated, it gives CASSLRDRGGGEQFF.

The J gene is TRBJ2-7, the V gene TRBV5-1; D might be TRBD1 or TRBD2, each matching 5 bases. The germline V and J ends were trimmed by 4 bases and 2 bases, with 16 bases remaining between them. CDR3 length: 15 amino acids. Looked up from germline, CDR1 is SGHRS and CDR2 is YFSETQ. Written as DNA, the CDR3 is TGCGCCAGCAGCCCCATGAGGGGACCCCCCTACGAGCAGTACTTC. Protein product: CASSPMRGPPYEQYF.

A note on this clone: In the same sample, other DNA sequences code for this CDR3. V and J are TRBV30 and TRBJ1-6; D is unclear. The CDR3 spans 14 residues. Germline CDR1 and CDR2: GTSNPN and SVGIG (reference sequence). Trimming pared 0 bases from V and 5 bases from J, leaving 8 bases between. The CDR3 DNA follows: TGTGCCTGGAGTGTAGGCGGAAATAATTCACCCCTCCACTTT. It is translated as CAWSVGGNNSPLHF. Variable domain in full (rest from reference TRBV30 and TRBJ1-6): SQTIHQWPATLVQPVGSPLSLECTVEGTSNPNLYWYRQAAGRGLQLLFYSVGIGQISSEVPQNLSASRPQDRQFILSSKKLLLSDSGFYLCAWSVGGNNSPLHFGNGTRLTVT.

This clone was picked up one time. This chain connects TRBV5-6 to TRBJ1-2, with D hard to call. The CDR3 sequence is 14 residues long. Germline CDR1 and CDR2: SGHDT and YYEEEE. The V gene lost 0 bases and the J gene lost 5 bases, with 11 bases spanning the gap. The CDR3 reads CASSLVGIGYGYTF. Written as DNA, the CDR3 is TGTGCCAGCAGCTTGGTTGGGATAGGGTATGGCTACACCTTC.

Comments on this clone: The sample holds other DNA sequences that translate to the same CDR3. The V call is TRBV18, the J call TRBJ2-3; D unclear. Germline V gives CDR1 KGHSH, CDR2 LQKENI. The V and J ends lost 6 bases and 6 bases respectively, with 7 bases between them. The CDR3 loop spans 11 amino acids. Written as DNA, the CDR3 is TGTGCCAGCTCCAGAGTGGATACGCAGTATTTT. This codes for CASSRVDTQYF.

This clone was detected only a few times. The gene calls are TRBV29-1 and TRBJ1-1, with D unclear. The CDR3 totals 10 residues. Trimming took 6 bases from V and 3 from J, leaving 5 bases between them. Germline V gives CDR1 SQVTM, CDR2 ANQGSEA. The CDR3 DNA sequence: TGCAGCGTGTCTTACACTGAAGCTTTCTTT. This sequence encodes CSVSYTEAFF.

The V and J genes are TRBV11-3 and TRBJ2-2; D gene unclear. The CDR3 extends over 14 amino acids. Germline CDR1 and CDR2: SGHNT and YENEEA. Trimming removed 4 bases at V and 4 bases at J, with 10 bases between. The CDR3 DNA is TGTGCCAGCAGCTCCTTTCCTGCCACCGGGGAGCTGTTTTTT. It is translated as CASSSFPATGELFF. Using reference TRBV11-3 and TRBJ2-2 for the parts outside the CDR3, the full variable domain is EAGVVQSPRYKIIEKKQPVAFWCNPISGHNTLYWYLQNLGQGPELLIRYENEEAVDDSQLPKDRFSAERLKGVDSTLKIQPAELGDSAVYLCASSSFPATGELFFGEGSRLTVL.